This record looks at one T cell receptor (beta chain) sequence and its context. Germline-derived CDR1 and CDR2 are SGHTA and FQGNSA. This CDR3 has 16 amino acids. V was clipped by 2 bases and J by 6 bases; unmatched bases: 11. The sample originates from a study of STAT5B mutations in CD4+ large granular lymphocyte leukemia. Assay used: immunoSEQ multiplex PCR; TCRdb lists only in-frame clones, some missing. Here the sample spans 30,000 or so clones, more than 75% being singletons. This TCR was recovered from a human donor in good health. Sequences were obtained from CD4+ T cells from blood buffy coats. This rearrangement joins TRBV7-2 to TRBJ1-1; 8 nucleotides match TRBD1. The CDR3 nucleotides are TGTGCCAGCAGCTTATATCCAGGGGGCTCGAGTGCTGAAGCTTTCTTT. Its translation: CASSLYPGGSSAEAFF.